Listed below are T cell receptor beta chains from one sample, sequenced in a study of T cells in localized non-small cell lung cancer. Some clones are missing from TCRdb's copy, which holds only in-frame ones; the method was immunoSEQ multiplex PCR. Of over a thousand clones listed, 19% are singletons. Sequenced material: lung tumor tissue, taken before any cancer treatment. These receptors came from a woman aged 35 to 69 with stage I lung adenocarcinoma. Each CDR3 is given with its conserved first and last residue. A D gene is named only where the DNA matches it firmly. Not every row has a clone size; where given, it reads once, few, many or a size class.

D: TRBD1
J: TRBJ1-2
size: medium-sized
V: TRBV6-8
CDR3: CASSDRAYGYTF
DNA: TGTGCCAGCAGTGACAGGGCTTATGGCTACACCTTC

D: NA
J: TRBJ1-5
size: large
V: TRBV16
CDR3: CASSPRFGGGQPQHF
DNA: TGTGCCAGCAGCCCAAGATTTGGGGGAGGACAGCCCCAGCATTTT

D: TRBD1
J: TRBJ1-1
size: medium-sized
V: TRBV11-3
CDR3: CASSSRQGPSTEAFF
DNA: TGTGCCAGCAGCTCCCGACAGGGGCCGAGCACTGAAGCTTTCTTT

D: NA
J: TRBJ2-7
size: NA
V: TRBV11-3
CDR3: CASSLRSRAYEQYF
DNA: TGTGCCAGCAGCTTGCGGTCTAGGGCCTACGAGCAGTACTTC

D: TRBD1
J: TRBJ1-2
size: NA
V: TRBV29-1
CDR3: CSVDDRGLEGYTF
DNA: TGCAGCGTTGACGACAGGGGGCTAGAGGGCTACACCTTC

D: NA
J: TRBJ1-1
size: few
V: TRBV30
CDR3: CAWRFSWGSTEAFF
DNA: TGTGCCTGGAGATTCTCCTGGGGGAGCACTGAAGCTTTCTTT

D: NA
J: TRBJ1-1
size: NA
V: TRBV6-8
CDR3: CASSYRTADLNTEAFF
DNA: TGTGCCAGCAGTTACCGGACAGCCGATCTGAACACTGAAGCTTTCTTT

D: NA
J: TRBJ2-1
size: medium-sized
V: TRBV6-8
CDR3: CAILRGDWEVKNEQFF
DNA: TGTGCCATCTTAAGGGGGGACTGGGAGGTGAAGAATGAGCAGTTCTTC

D: NA
J: TRBJ2-3
size: medium-sized
V: TRBV7-2
CDR3: CASSRAGGDTQYF
DNA: TGTGCCAGCAGCCGGGCCGGGGGAGATACGCAGTATTTT

D: NA
J: TRBJ1-1
size: few
V: TRBV19
CDR3: CASIPQGRVGTEAFF
DNA: TGTGCCAGTATTCCTCAGGGCAGGGTTGGCACTGAAGCTTTCTTT

D: TRBD2
J: TRBJ2-1
size: NA
V: TRBV14
CDR3: CASSQATGGGEQFF
DNA: TGTGCCAGCAGCCAAGCTACGGGGGGTGGTGAGCAGTTCTTC

D: TRBD1
J: TRBJ2-6
size: NA
V: TRBV19
CDR3: CASSSRTGGTGANVLTF
DNA: TGTGCCAGTAGTTCCCGGACAGGGGGAACTGGGGCCAACGTCCTGACTTTC

D: NA
J: TRBJ2-3
size: NA
V: TRBV6-8
CDR3: CASRAVGLTDTQYF
DNA: TGTGCCAGCAGGGCTGTGGGGCTTACAGATACGCAGTATTTT

D: TRBD1
J: TRBJ2-5
size: large
V: TRBV14
CDR3: CASSLSRDSQETQYF
DNA: TGTGCCAGCAGCCTTTCCCGGGACAGCCAAGAGACCCAGTACTTC

D: NA
J: TRBJ1-1
size: few
V: TRBV2
CDR3: CASRTGSTEAFF
DNA: TGTGCCAGCAGAACAGGGTCCACTGAAGCTTTCTTT

D: NA
J: TRBJ2-7
size: once
V: TRBV9
CDR3: CASKQRLYEQYF
DNA: TGTGCCAGCAAACAGCGGCTCTACGAGCAGTACTTC

D: NA
J: TRBJ1-2
size: few
V: TRBV6-1
CDR3: CASSEDRYGYTF
DNA: TGTGCCAGCAGTGAAGACAGGTATGGCTACACCTTC

D: NA
J: TRBJ2-5
size: large
V: TRBV9
CDR3: CASSVGGRYEETQYF
DNA: TGTGCCAGCAGCGTTGGGGGGCGGTATGAGGAGACCCAGTACTTC

D: TRBD2
J: TRBJ2-7
size: NA
V: TRBV5-1
CDR3: CASGGGNPTYEQYF
DNA: TGCGCCAGTGGGGGGGGAAACCCGACCTACGAGCAGTACTTC

D: TRBD1
J: TRBJ1-2
size: NA
V: TRBV11-3
CDR3: CASSLWTGGWSGYTF
DNA: TGTGCCAGCAGCTTATGGACAGGGGGATGGTCTGGCTACACCTTC

D: NA
J: TRBJ1-2
size: few
V: TRBV28
CDR3: CASSFSWGDYGYTF
DNA: TGTGCCAGCAGTTTTTCCTGGGGGGACTATGGCTACACCTTC

D: NA
J: TRBJ1-5
size: few
V: TRBV11-3
CDR3: CASSPEGRGNQPQHF
DNA: TGTGCCAGCAGTCCAGAAGGACGCGGCAATCAGCCCCAGCATTTT

D: NA
J: TRBJ2-3
size: NA
V: TRBV5-1
CDR3: CASSLAVGQRPSTDTQYF
DNA: TGCGCCAGCAGCTTGGCCGTGGGCCAGCGGCCTAGCACAGATACGCAGTATTTT

D: TRBD1
J: TRBJ2-7
size: few
V: TRBV9
CDR3: CASKGQGSYEQYF
DNA: TGTGCCAGCAAAGGACAGGGAAGCTACGAGCAGTACTTC

D: NA
J: TRBJ1-1
size: few
V: TRBV9
CDR3: CASSDLRRGPGTEAFF
DNA: TGTGCCAGCAGCGACCTAAGGAGGGGTCCGGGCACTGAAGCTTTCTTT

D: NA
J: TRBJ2-7
size: few
V: TRBV10-1
CDR3: CASSESMDYEQYF
DNA: TGCGCCAGCAGTGAGTCCATGGACTACGAGCAGTACTTC

D: TRBD2
J: TRBJ2-3
size: few
V: TRBV9
CDR3: CASSPLTSGGAVTQYF
DNA: TGTGCCAGCAGCCCCCTGACTAGCGGGGGGGCGGTTACGCAGTATTTT

D: TRBD1
J: TRBJ2-2
size: few
V: TRBV19
CDR3: CASSAGQGGGELFF
DNA: TGTGCCAGTAGTGCGGGACAGGGCGGCGGGGAGCTGTTTTTT

D: TRBD1
J: TRBJ1-1
size: NA
V: TRBV11-3
CDR3: CASSLDTRGGMNTEAFF
DNA: TGTGCCAGCAGCTTAGACACCAGGGGGGGAATGAACACTGAAGCTTTCTTT

D: TRBD1
J: TRBJ2-1
size: few
V: TRBV6-8
CDR3: CATLQGGTSYNEQFF
DNA: TGTGCCACATTACAAGGGGGCACCTCCTACAATGAGCAGTTCTTC

D: NA
J: TRBJ1-1
size: few
V: TRBV11-3
CDR3: CASSLEGQGLYTEAFF
DNA: TGTGCCAGCAGCCTAGAGGGGCAGGGACTCTACACTGAAGCTTTCTTT

D: NA
J: TRBJ2-3
size: medium-sized
V: TRBV6-8
CDR3: CASSNRPILVRDTDTQYF
DNA: TGTGCCAGCAGTAATCGGCCCATATTAGTCAGGGACACAGATACGCAGTATTTT

D: NA
J: TRBJ2-3
size: NA
V: TRBV1
CDR3: CASSQGPDRSTYTQYF
DNA: TGCGCCAGCAGCCAAGGACCGGACAGGTCCACATATACGCAGTATTTT

D: TRBD1
J: TRBJ1-1
size: NA
V: TRBV6-8
CDR3: CASSYGNRGAGTEAFF
DNA: TGTGCCAGCAGTTACGGGAACAGGGGGGCCGGCACTGAAGCTTTCTTT

D: NA
J: TRBJ1-1
size: NA
V: TRBV18
CDR3: CASSPSRDTEAFF
DNA: TGTGCCAGCTCACCAAGCAGGGACACTGAAGCTTTCTTT

D: TRBD2
J: TRBJ2-1
size: few
V: TRBV11-3
CDR3: CASSYARGVSNEQFF
DNA: TGTGCCAGCAGCTACGCTCGGGGGGTCAGCAATGAGCAGTTCTTC

D: NA
J: TRBJ2-1
size: NA
V: TRBV30
CDR3: CAWRWQANNEQFF
DNA: TGTGCCTGGAGATGGCAGGCAAACAATGAGCAGTTCTTC

D: NA
J: TRBJ1-4
size: NA
V: TRBV9
CDR3: CASRANSNEKLFF
DNA: TGTGCCAGCCGGGCCAACTCTAATGAAAAACTGTTTTTT

D: NA
J: TRBJ1-1
size: few
V: TRBV19
CDR3: CASISGDGPRGTEAFF
DNA: TGTGCCAGTATTTCGGGCGATGGGCCTCGTGGTACTGAAGCTTTCTTT

D: TRBD2
J: TRBJ2-5
size: NA
V: TRBV14
CDR3: CASSHAGGLMKTQYF
DNA: TGTGCCAGCAGCCACGCGGGGGGGCTGATGAAGACCCAGTACTTC

D: NA
J: TRBJ2-5
size: NA
V: TRBV4-1
CDR3: CASSQGDGRRETQYF
DNA: TGCGCCAGCAGCCAGGGGGACGGCCGGAGGGAGACCCAGTACTTC

D: NA
J: TRBJ1-6
size: once
V: TRBV19
CDR3: CASSTQTGRNSPLHF
DNA: TGTGCCAGTAGTACACAGACTGGCCGTAATTCACCCCTCCACTTT

D: NA
J: TRBJ1-1
size: large
V: TRBV19
CDR3: CASSNPQAINTEAFF
DNA: TGTGCCAGTAGTAATCCCCAAGCAATTAACACTGAAGCTTTCTTT

D: TRBD1
J: TRBJ1-6
size: once
V: TRBV19
CDR3: CATRTGDNSPLHF
DNA: TGTGCCACACGGACAGGGGATAATTCACCCCTCCACTTT

D: NA
J: TRBJ1-1
size: medium-sized
V: TRBV23-1
CDR3: CASRGAVGTEAFF
DNA: TGCGCCAGCAGGGGGGCGGTGGGGACTGAAGCTTTCTTT

D: NA
J: TRBJ2-3
size: few
V: TRBV14
CDR3: CASSPRTSTDTQYF
DNA: TGTGCCAGCAGCCCAAGGACTAGCACAGATACGCAGTATTTT

D: NA
J: TRBJ1-4
size: few
V: TRBV9
CDR3: CASLREGVYEKLFF
DNA: TGTGCCAGCTTGCGAGAGGGGGTCTATGAAAAACTGTTTTTT

D: NA
J: TRBJ1-1
size: few
V: TRBV6-8
CDR3: CASSYSIARRAFF
DNA: TGTGCCAGCAGTTACTCGATCGCAAGGCGTGCTTTCTTT